This T cell receptor (beta chain) was captured in a study of cytomegalovirus exposure and HLA in healthy donors. Study conclusions and caveats: A few chains tied to CMV proved CMV antigen-specific in vitro.

Of note for this clone: The antigen remains unidentified.

The CDR3 runs 15 residues. Per the germline V gene, CDR1 is SGHAT and CDR2 is FQNNGV. The V gene lost 5 bases and the J gene lost 0 bases, with 11 bases spanning the gap. Assay: immunoSEQ multiplex PCR; the TCRdb copy retains only in-frame clones and omits some. The sample lists around 120,000 clones; around 88% were seen once. The J gene is TRBJ1-3, the V gene TRBV11-2; maybe TRBD1 (6 bases). Sequenced input: PBMCs. This clonotype was sampled from a young man in good health and CMV-seronegative. Here the CDR3 reads CASSETGSSGNTIYF. The CDR3 DNA follows: TGTGCCAGCAGCGAAACAGGGTCCTCTGGAAACACCATATATTTT.